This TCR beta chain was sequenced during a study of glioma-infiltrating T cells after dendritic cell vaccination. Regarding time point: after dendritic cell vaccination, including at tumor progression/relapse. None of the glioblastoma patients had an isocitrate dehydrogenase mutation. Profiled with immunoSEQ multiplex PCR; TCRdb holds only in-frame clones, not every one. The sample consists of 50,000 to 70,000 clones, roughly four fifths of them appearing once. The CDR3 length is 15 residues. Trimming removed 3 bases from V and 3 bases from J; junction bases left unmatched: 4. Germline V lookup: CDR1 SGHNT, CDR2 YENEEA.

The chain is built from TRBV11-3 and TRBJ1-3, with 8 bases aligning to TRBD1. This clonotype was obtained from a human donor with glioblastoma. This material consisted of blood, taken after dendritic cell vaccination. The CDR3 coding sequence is TGTGCCAGCAGCTTCGGCAGGGGGCTTGGAAACACCATATATTTT. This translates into CASSFGRGLGNTIYF. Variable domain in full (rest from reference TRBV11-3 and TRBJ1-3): EAGVVQSPRYKIIEKKQPVAFWCNPISGHNTLYWYLQNLGQGPELLIRYENEEAVDDSQLPKDRFSAERLKGVDSTLKIQPAELGDSAVYLCASSFGRGLGNTIYFGEGSWLTVV.